This T cell receptor (beta chain) was profiled in a study of T cell responses to AZD1222 COVID-19 vaccine. General observations from the study: Repertoires in all cases were sampled only once the peak T cell response had passed. White British ancestry dominated among donors, who included more females, and clonal diversity was possibly underestimated.

Here immunoSEQ multiplex PCR was the method, and the copy in TCRdb shows in-frame clones only, minus some. In the table there are 200,000 to 250,000 clones, approximately 94% of which are singletons. As concerns this clone: Its specificity is unknown.

V was cut by 6 bases and J by 6 bases, with 6 bases left in between. The germline CDR1 and CDR2 sequences are SNHLY and FYNNEI. This CDR3 is built from 11 residues. The receptor was isolated from an adult who received the MenACWY meningococcal vaccine as a control. This sequence joins TRBV2 and TRBJ2-1; D gene unclear. The specimen was peripheral blood, collected 28 days after the second dose of the MenACWY control vaccine. The CDR3: CASRGFNEQFF. The CDR3 nucleotides read TGTGCCAGCAGAGGATTCAATGAGCAGTTCTTC.